This T cell receptor (beta chain) was observed in a study of early T cells in non-severe SARS-CoV-2 infection. The wider study: With bulk RNA from unsorted whole blood as input, sequencing yielded unpaired chains. Study results and limitations: Matching against VDJdb likely underestimated virus-specific expansions, favoring anti-spike CD8.

The CDR3 length is 13 residues. Trimming removed 1 base at V and 8 bases at J, with 14 bases between. Germline CDR1 DFQATT, CDR2 SNEGSKA (reference sequence). The sample holds many counts of this clonotype. Its target is unknown. cDNA molecules, individually, were tagged with unique molecular identifiers. TCRdb itself ran the 5' RACE reads through MiXCR, one entry per CDR3 protein. The data contain roughly 47,000 distinct CDR3 sequences, under 7.5% of them singletons. V and J are TRBV20-1 and TRBJ1-1; tentatively, D is TRBD1 (5 bases). This receptor was identified in an adult who was a healthcare worker with PCR-confirmed SARS-CoV-2 infection or an uninfected control (not recorded which). Sequences were derived from whole blood, sampled at baseline. The CDR3 reads CSARGLTETEAFF. The CDR3 nucleotides read TGCAGTGCTAGAGGCTTGACAGAAACGGAAGCTTTCTTT.